These T cell receptor beta chains were read from a single sample in a study of blood T cell repertoires in COVID-19. Using immunoSEQ multiplex PCR, the repertoire was profiled, and TCRdb retains in-frame clones only, with some absent. The sample has about 210,000 clones; 70% to 90% are singletons. The sequenced sample consisted of PBMCs or T cells enriched from blood (not recorded which). Every receptor here comes from a woman between 40 and 50 years old with acute COVID-19. Both conserved end residues are part of each CDR3. The order of the fields is clone size, V gene, CDR3 length, J gene, D gene, CDR3 DNA, CDR3 protein. The D gene is left open where the match is weak. A clone size is listed for some rows: how often the clone was seen (once, few, many), or a class if it is expanded.

>-|TRBV2|16|TRBJ2-5|-
TGTGCCAGCAGCAAAATCCGCGACATAGTACGAGAGACCCAGTACTTC
CASSKIRDIVRETQYF
>-|TRBV30|13|TRBJ1-2|TRBD1
TGTGCCTGGAGTCGACAGGGGACCTATGGCTACACCTTC
CAWSRQGTYGYTF
>-|TRBV7-2|14|TRBJ1-2|TRBD1
TGTGCCAGCAGTAGACAGGGGGCAGGGTCTGGCTACACCTTC
CASSRQGAGSGYTF
>-|TRBV6-2/TRBV6-3|16|TRBJ2-7|TRBD2
TGTGCCAGCAGTTACGTCCTAGCGGGGGGTAAGGAAGAGCAGTACTTC
CASSYVLAGGKEEQYF
>-|TRBV5-6|16|TRBJ2-2|-
TGTGCCAGCAGCTTGGCCTTCAGGGTTAACACCGGGGAGCTGTTTTTT
CASSLAFRVNTGELFF
>-|TRBV9|16|TRBJ1-2|TRBD1
TGTGCCAGCAGCGTAGACCTCGACAGGGCTGACTATGGCTACACCTTC
CASSVDLDRADYGYTF
>-|TRBV12-3/TRBV12-4|13|TRBJ2-1|-
TGTGCCAGCAGTCTACCCGCCGCCCCTGAGCAGTTCTTC
CASSLPAAPEQFF
>-|TRBV9|11|TRBJ1-2|-
TGTGCCACCTCAGGGGTCTATGGCTACACCTTC
CATSGVYGYTF
>-|TRBV7-2|13|TRBJ1-2|TRBD1
TGTGCCAGCAGATATGACAGGGCCTATGGCTACACCTTC
CASRYDRAYGYTF
>-|TRBV2|13|TRBJ2-2|-
TGTGCCAGCAGTGAGTTACGGTTCGGGGAGCTGTTTTTT
CASSELRFGELFF
>-|TRBV7-9|15|TRBJ1-1|TRBD1
TGTGCCAGCAGCGCCCGACAGGGATGGAACACTGAAGCTTTCTTT
CASSARQGWNTEAFF
>-|TRBV5-1|14|TRBJ2-4|-
TGCGCCAGCAGCTTGCAGGGCGGGGATAACATTCAGTACTTC
CASSLQGGDNIQYF
>-|TRBV7-2|14|TRBJ1-1|-
TGTGCCAGCAGCTTATCCGGAGGGAACACTGAAGCTTTCTTT
CASSLSGGNTEAFF
>-|TRBV7-2|18|TRBJ2-2|TRBD2
TGTGCCAGCAGCTCGTCCCCTAGCGGGGGCCCTAACACCGGGGAGCTGTTTTTT
CASSSSPSGGPNTGELFF
>-|TRBV19|14|TRBJ1-1|-
TGTGCCAGTAGGCAACACAGGGAGAACACTGAAGCTTTCTTT
CASRQHRENTEAFF
>few|TRBV7-2|13|TRBJ1-6|TRBD1
TGTGCCAGCAGCTTTAACAGGGGTTCACCCCTCCACTTT
CASSFNRGSPLHF
>-|TRBV7-2|15|TRBJ2-7|TRBD1
TGTGCCAGCAGCTTGTCCAGGGGGCAACCCTACGAGCAGTACTTC
CASSLSRGQPYEQYF
>-|TRBV11-3|14|TRBJ2-1|-
TGTGCCAGCAGCTATGGGACTCTCTACAATGAGCAGTTCTTC
CASSYGTLYNEQFF
>-|TRBV4-3|16|TRBJ2-7|-
TGCGCCAGCAGCCGGGATGGACAAACGAATACCTACGAGCAGTACTTC
CASSRDGQTNTYEQYF
>-|TRBV7-2|14|TRBJ2-5|-
TGTGCCAGCAGCTTAACGGGAAACCAAGAGACCCAGTACTTC
CASSLTGNQETQYF
>-|TRBV5-1|14|TRBJ2-3|-
TGCGCCAGCAGCATGCAGGGGCGCGCAGATACGCAGTATTTT
CASSMQGRADTQYF
>few|TRBV6-5|13|TRBJ2-2|TRBD1
TGTGCCAGCAGCCCGGGACAGGGCCACTTTCTGTTTTTT
CASSPGQGHFLFF
>-|TRBV30|14|TRBJ2-2|TRBD2
TGTGCCTGGAGTCTGACTAGCGGGACGGGGGAGCTGTTTTTT
CAWSLTSGTGELFF
>-|TRBV5-6|15|TRBJ2-3|TRBD1
TGTGCCAGCAGCCCTGACAGGGTTTACACAGATACGCAGTATTTT
CASSPDRVYTDTQYF
>-|TRBV19|15|TRBJ1-2|TRBD1
TGTGCCAGTAGTCTGGGACAGGGATTAAACTATGGCTACACCTTC
CASSLGQGLNYGYTF
>-|TRBV11-2|15|TRBJ2-1|TRBD2
TGTGCCAGCAGCCCCGGGACTAGCGGCCTGACTGAGCAGTTCTTC
CASSPGTSGLTEQFF
>-|TRBV6-2/TRBV6-3|14|TRBJ2-1|-
TGTGCCAGCAGTTACCTCGGGAGAGGTAATGAGCAGTTCTTC
CASSYLGRGNEQFF
>few|TRBV2|14|TRBJ1-1|-
-
CASSTSGYLTEAFF
>-|TRBV10-2|14|TRBJ1-1|-
TGCGCCAGCAGTATCTCGGCGGAGAACACTGAAGCTTTCTTT
CASSISAENTEAFF
>-|TRBV5-3|14|TRBJ1-5|-
TGTGCCAGAAGCCCACGACAGGGCAATCAGCCCCAGCATTTT
CARSPRQGNQPQHF
>-|TRBV19|13|TRBJ1-2|-
TGTGCCAGTATACGCAGGGGTGACTATGGCTACACCTTC
CASIRRGDYGYTF
>-|TRBV5-1|16|TRBJ2-2|-
TGCGCCAGCAGCTTGGAACAGGGGAGGTACACCGGGGAGCTGTTTTTT
CASSLEQGRYTGELFF
>-|TRBV5-4|17|TRBJ1-5|-
TGTGCCAGCAGCTTTTTCCGGCAGGATCATAGCAATCAGCCCCAGCATTTT
CASSFFRQDHSNQPQHF
>-|TRBV5-5|14|TRBJ2-7|-
TGTGCCAGCAGTCCTCCGGGACTGGGTTACGAGCAGTACTTC
CASSPPGLGYEQYF
>once|TRBV15|15|TRBJ2-7|-
TGTGCCACCAGCGCCAGCTCGGGCAGGGCAAACGAGCAGTACTTC
CATSASSGRANEQYF
>-|TRBV5-4|17|TRBJ1-3|-
TGTGCCAGCAGCTTGGGCCGGGGAGGGGCAGGTGGAAACACCATATATTTT
CASSLGRGGAGGNTIYF
>-|TRBV21-1|16|TRBJ2-3|-
TGTGCCAGCAGCAAAGGGCGACAGGGGGTTCGAGATACGCAGTATTTT
CASSKGRQGVRDTQYF
>-|TRBV7-2|16|TRBJ2-3|TRBD2
TGTGCCAGCAGTTTTAGGACTAGCGGGGGCCCGGATACGCAGTATTTT
CASSFRTSGGPDTQYF
>-|TRBV3-1/TRBV3-2|15|TRBJ2-5|-
TGTGCCAGCAGCCAAGATCCGGGGGGCGGGGAGACCCAGTACTTC
CASSQDPGGGETQYF
>-|TRBV10-3|14|TRBJ2-7|TRBD2
TGTGCCATCAGTGGACTAGCGGGCCCCTACGAGCAGTACTTC
CAISGLAGPYEQYF
>-|TRBV7-2|14|TRBJ2-3|TRBD2
TGTGCCAGCAGATCCAGCGGGAGAGCGGATACGCAGTATTTT
CASRSSGRADTQYF
>-|TRBV10-1|15|TRBJ1-3|-
TGCGCCAGCAGTGAATTTGGTAGGGGGTTAAACACCATATATTTT
CASSEFGRGLNTIYF
>-|TRBV2|13|TRBJ1-1|-
TGTGCCAGCAGTGTAAGCATGAACACTGAAGCTTTCTTT
CASSVSMNTEAFF
>once|TRBV6-5|15|TRBJ1-1|-
TGTGCCAGCAGTTACTCGAACACAGGTTTCTCTGAAGCTTTCTTT
CASSYSNTGFSEAFF
>-|TRBV18|14|TRBJ1-4|TRBD1
TGTGCCAGCTCAGAAACTACAGGGGGCGAAAAACTGTTTTTT
CASSETTGGEKLFF
>-|TRBV29-1|12|TRBJ2-5|-
TGCAGCGTTGAACAACAGCAAGAGACCCAGTACTTC
CSVEQQQETQYF
>-|TRBV9|15|TRBJ1-1|-
TGTGCCAGCAGCGCTAGACAGGAATCGAACACTGAAGCTTTCTTT
CASSARQESNTEAFF
>-|TRBV5-6|16|TRBJ2-3|TRBD2
TGTGCCAGCAGCTCGACTAGCGGGAGGGTCAAGGATACGCAGTATTTT
CASSSTSGRVKDTQYF
>-|TRBV6-5|13|TRBJ1-5|-
TGTGCCAGCAGGGGGGGACTGGCTCGGCCCCAGCATTTT
CASRGGLARPQHF
>-|TRBV5-1|14|TRBJ2-1|TRBD2
TGCGCCAGCAGTAGTGCGACTAGCGGGAGGGCTCAGTTCTTC
CASSSATSGRAQFF
>-|TRBV12-3/TRBV12-4|13|TRBJ1-2|-
TGTGCCAGCAGCTATCTTGCTAACTATGGCTACACCTTC
CASSYLANYGYTF
>-|TRBV5-1|16|TRBJ2-1|TRBD2
TGCGCCAGCAGGCGGGAGCTATGGGGCCTGTGGGATGAGCAGTTCTTC
CASRRELWGLWDEQFF
>-|TRBV7-9|14|TRBJ1-3|TRBD1
TGTGCCAGCAGCTTAACAGGGGTCGGAAACACCATATATTTT
CASSLTGVGNTIYF
>-|TRBV2|14|TRBJ2-3|TRBD2
TGTGCCAGCAGAAGCGGGGGCACCACAGATACGCAGTATTTT
CASRSGGTTDTQYF
>-|TRBV19|13|TRBJ2-7|-
TGTGCCAGTAGTATAGGCGCGGACTACGAGCAGTACTTC
CASSIGADYEQYF